This record looks at one TCR beta chain sequence and its context. The same CDR3 is also encoded by other DNA sequences in this sample. The data were produced by immunoSEQ multiplex PCR, yet TCRdb's version contains in-frame clones alone and is incomplete. Of 290,000 or so clones in the sample, around 84% were seen once. The data were taken from a study of blood T cell repertoires in COVID-19. There are 13 residues in the CDR3. The V end was cut by 0 bases, the J end by 0 bases, with 4 bases between. Germline CDR1 reads SGDLS; CDR2 reads YYNGEE. The TCR was taken from a middle-aged man who had been exposed to COVID-19. Specimen: PBMCs or T cells enriched from blood (not recorded which). The J gene is TRBJ2-7, the V gene TRBV9, with unresolved D. CDR3 residues: CASSVDGSYEQYF. As DNA, the CDR3 is TGTGCCAGCAGCGTAGACGGCTCCTACGAGCAGTACTTC.